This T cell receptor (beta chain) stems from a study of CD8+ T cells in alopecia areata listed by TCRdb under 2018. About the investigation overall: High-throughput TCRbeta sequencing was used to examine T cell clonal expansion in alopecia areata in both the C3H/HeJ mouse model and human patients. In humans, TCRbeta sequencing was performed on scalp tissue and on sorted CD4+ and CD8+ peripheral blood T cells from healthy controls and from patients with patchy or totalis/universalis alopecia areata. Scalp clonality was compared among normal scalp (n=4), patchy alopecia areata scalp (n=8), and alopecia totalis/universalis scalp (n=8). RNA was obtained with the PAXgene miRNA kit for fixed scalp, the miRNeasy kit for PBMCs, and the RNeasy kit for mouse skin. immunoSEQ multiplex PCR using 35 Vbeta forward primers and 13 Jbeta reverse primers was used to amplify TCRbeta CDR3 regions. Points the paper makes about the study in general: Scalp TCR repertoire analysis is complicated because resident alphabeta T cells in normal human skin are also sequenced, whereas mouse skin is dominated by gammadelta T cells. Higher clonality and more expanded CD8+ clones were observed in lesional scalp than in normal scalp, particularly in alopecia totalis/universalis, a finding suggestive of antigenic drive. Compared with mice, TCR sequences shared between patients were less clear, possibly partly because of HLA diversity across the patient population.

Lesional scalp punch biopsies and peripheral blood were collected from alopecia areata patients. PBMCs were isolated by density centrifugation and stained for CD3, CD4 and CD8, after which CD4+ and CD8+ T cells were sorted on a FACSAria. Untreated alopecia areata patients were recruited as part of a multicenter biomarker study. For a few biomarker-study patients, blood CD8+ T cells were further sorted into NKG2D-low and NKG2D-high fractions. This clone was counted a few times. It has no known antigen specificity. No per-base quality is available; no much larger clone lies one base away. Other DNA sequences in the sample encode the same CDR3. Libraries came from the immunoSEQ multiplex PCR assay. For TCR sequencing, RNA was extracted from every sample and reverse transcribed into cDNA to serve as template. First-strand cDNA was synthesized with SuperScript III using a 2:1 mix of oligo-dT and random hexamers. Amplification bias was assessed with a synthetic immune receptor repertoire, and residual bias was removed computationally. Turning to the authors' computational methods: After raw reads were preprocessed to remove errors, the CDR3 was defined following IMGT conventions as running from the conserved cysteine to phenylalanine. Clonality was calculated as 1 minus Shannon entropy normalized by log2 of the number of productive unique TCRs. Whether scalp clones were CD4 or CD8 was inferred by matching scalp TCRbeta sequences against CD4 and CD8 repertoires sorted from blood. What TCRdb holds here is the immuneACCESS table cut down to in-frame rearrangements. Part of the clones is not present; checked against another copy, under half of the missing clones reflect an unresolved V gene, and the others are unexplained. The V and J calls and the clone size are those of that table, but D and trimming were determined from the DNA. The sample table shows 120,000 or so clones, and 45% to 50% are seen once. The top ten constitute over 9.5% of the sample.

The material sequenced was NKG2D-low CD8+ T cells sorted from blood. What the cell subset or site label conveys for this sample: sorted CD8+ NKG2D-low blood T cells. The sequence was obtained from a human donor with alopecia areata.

The DNA sequence is as follows: TGCAGCGTAGTAAGATACAATGAGCAGTTCTTC. This sequence encodes CSVVRYNEQFF. This chain joins TRBV29-1 to TRBJ2-1; no confident D gene assignment can be made. Spanning cysteine to phenylalanine, the CDR3 consists of 11 amino acids. The only DNA kept is the CDR3, 33 bases in frame from the first base. From a lookup of the germline V gene, CDR1 and CDR2 are SQVTM and ANQGSEA. V is clipped by 6 bases and J by 4 bases, and the sequence between their germline boundaries is 7 bases long.